These 20 T cell receptor beta chains were all obtained from the same sample, sequenced in a study of beta chain features in type 1 diabetes. Investigators reverse transcribed all isolated RNA, so they sequenced expressed TCRB transcripts. Using immunoSEQ multiplex PCR, the repertoire was profiled, and TCRdb retains in-frame clones only, with some absent. The sample lists about 290,000 clones, 7.5% to 9.5% occurring once. Sequencing was carried out using central memory CD4+ T cells from blood. The source is a woman under 30 in good health.

This clone was recorded at least ten times. The chain links TRBV5-1 to TRBJ1-2; D unresolved. This CDR3 has 15 residues. Germline V lookup: CDR1 SGHRS, CDR2 YFSETQ. V lost 0 bases to trimming and J lost 6 bases, with 15 bases between them. The CDR3 DNA is TGCGCCAGCAGCTTGGAATGGGATAGTGGCGATGGCTACACCTTC. This encodes CASSLEWDSGDGYTF.

Only a few counts were recorded for this clone. The chain carries TRBV30 and TRBJ2-1; the D is unclear. From germline, CDR1 is GTSNPN and CDR2 SVGIG (reference sequence). Between the trimmed V and J ends, which lost 8 bases and 4 bases, there was a span of 9 bases. CDR3 length: 11 amino acids. The CDR3 loop reads CASSRYNEQFF. The CDR3 DNA is TGTGCCAGTTCCAGATACAATGAGCAGTTCTTC.

This clone was found a few times. The chain employs TRBV14 and TRBJ2-1, with 8 bases aligning to TRBD2. The CDR3 extends over 15 amino acids. Trimming at V came to 1 base and at J to 8 bases, leaving 7 bases not matched to a gene. Germline lookup yields CDR1 SGHDN and CDR2 FVKESK. The CDR3 spells CASSQGLAGGYEQFF. The CDR3 coding sequence is TGTGCCAGCAGCCAAGGTCTGGCGGGAGGTTATGAGCAGTTCTTC.

The CDR3 loop is CASRGQANQPQHF. CDR3 nucleotide sequence: TGTGCCAGTCGGGGACAGGCTAATCAGCCCCAGCATTTT. V gene TRBV19 combines with J gene TRBJ1-5, with TRBD1 matching over 8 bases. The length of the CDR3 is 13 residues. V dropped 8 bases and J dropped 4; count of bases not matched to a gene: 4. The germline gives CDR1 LNHDA, CDR2 SQIVND (reference sequence).

DNA of the CDR3: TGCGCCAGCAGCCAAGATCTACGGCGTGGAAACACCATATATTTT. It translates to CASSQDLRRGNTIYF. The J gene is TRBJ1-3, the V gene TRBV4-3; D ambiguous. Germline loops: CDR1 LGHNA, CDR2 YSLEER. This CDR3 region has 15 residues. Trimming took 0 bases from V and 3 from J, leaving 9 bases between them.

This clone occurred a few times. The CDR3 sequence is CASSLGRAEKLFF. For the CDR3, the DNA is TGTGCCAGCAGCTTAGGTAGAGCTGAAAAACTGTTTTTT. This rearrangement joins TRBV7-2 to TRBJ1-4; D not certain. The V and J ends lost 1 base and 7 bases respectively, with 7 bases between them. The CDR3 length is 13 residues. Germline V gene lookup returns CDR1 SGHTA and CDR2 FQGNSA.

The V gene is TRBV19, the J gene TRBJ1-2, with 8 bases fitting TRBD1. Unmatched junction bases numbered 11, after V lost 7 bases and J lost 4 bases. The germline V gene has CDR1 LNHDA and CDR2 SQIVND (reference sequence). The CDR3 totals 15 residues. The CDR3 loop reads CASNRGITSGYGYTF. In DNA form, the CDR3 reads TGTGCCAGTAACAGGGGGATCACCTCCGGCTATGGCTACACCTTC.

The V gene is TRBV7-3, the J gene TRBJ2-2; D not resolved. This CDR3 comprises 13 residues. Germline V gene lookup returns CDR1 SGHTA and CDR2 FQGTGA. The V gene lost 0 bases and the J gene lost 8 bases, with 7 bases spanning the gap. CDR3 nucleotides: TGTGCCAGCAGCTTAACGTTGGGTGGGGAGCTGTTTTTT. It specifies CASSLTLGGELFF.

The chain links TRBV2 to TRBJ2-1; 10 bases align to TRBD1. In germline, CDR1 is SNHLY, CDR2 FYNNEI. Losses at the gene ends were 8 bases for V and 3 bases for J; bases not matched to a gene: 13. This CDR3 has 17 amino acids. The CDR3 is CASSYDPGTGDYNEQFF. CDR3 in DNA: TGTGCCAGCTCCTACGATCCCGGGACAGGGGACTACAATGAGCAGTTCTTC.

This clone was observed a handful of times. The gene calls are TRBV9 and TRBJ2-5, with D tentatively TRBD1 or TRBD2 (6 bases each). Trimming took 1 base from V and 4 from J, leaving 17 bases between them. CDR1 is SGDLS, CDR2 YYNGEE, per germline. The CDR3 covers 16 residues. The CDR3: CASSVSVGGLRETQYF. The CDR3 region has the DNA TGTGCCAGCAGCGTATCGGTCGGGGGCCTCAGAGAGACCCAGTACTTC.

This clone has more than one count but fewer than ten. This chain uses TRBV4-2 with TRBJ2-3; D is uncertain. The CDR3 is 15 amino acids. CDR1 LGHNA and CDR2 YNFKEQ come from the germline V gene. V lost 0 bases to trimming and J lost 2 bases, with 9 bases between them. The CDR3 loop is CASSQEVGVTDTQYF. CDR3 in DNA: TGTGCCAGCAGCCAAGAGGTGGGCGTCACAGATACGCAGTATTTT.

This chain joins TRBV5-1 and TRBJ2-5; D may be TRBD2 (6 bases). Germline V gene sequence: CDR1 SGHRS, CDR2 YFSETQ. CDR3 length: 15 amino acids. V lost 0 bases to trimming and J lost 5 bases, with 14 bases between them. The CDR3 nucleotides are TGCGCCAGCAGCTTGGGGGGGGACCTCCCGGAGACCCAGTACTTC. It specifies CASSLGGDLPETQYF.

This clone appeared a few times. The V and J genes are TRBV28 and TRBJ1-2, with D tentatively TRBD1 (6 bases). The CDR3 is 15 residues long. Deletions cut 6 bases from V and 7 bases from J, with 21 bases between. The germline V gene encodes CDR1 MDHEN and CDR2 SYDVKM. As DNA, the CDR3 is TGTGCCAGCAGCCGCCCTGAACTGGGGGGCAGTGGCTACACCTTC. Its protein is CASSRPELGGSGYTF.

A few counts support this clone. The chain uses TRBV2 and TRBJ1-2, with a possible D match to TRBD1 (6 bases). Between the trimmed V and J ends, which lost 2 bases and 2 bases, there was a span of 15 bases. The CDR3 covers 16 residues. Germline V CDR1 and CDR2: SNHLY, FYNNEI. The CDR3 loop is CASSEYPPGENYGYTF. The CDR3, as DNA: TGTGCCAGCAGTGAATATCCCCCAGGGGAAAACTATGGCTACACCTTC.

V and J are TRBV25-1 and TRBJ2-3; TRBD2 matches 10 bases. J was trimmed by 6 bases and V by 3 bases; bases with no gene match: 6. CDR1 is MGHDK and CDR2 is SYGVNS in the germline V gene. The CDR3 is made up of 15 amino acids. In DNA, the CDR3 is TGTGCCAGCAGTGATTTAGCGGGGGGATGGGATACGCAGTATTTT. Amino acids: CASSDLAGGWDTQYF.

The V call is TRBV28, the J call TRBJ2-3; possibly TRBD1 for D (5 bases). The CDR3 sequence is 13 residues long. The V gene's germline CDR1 is MDHEN and CDR2 SYDVKM. V was shortened by 7 bases and J by 7 bases, with 15 bases between the two germline ends. The CDR3 region is CASTLDSTHTQYF. Here the CDR3 DNA reads TGTGCCAGCACCCTTGACAGTACTCATACGCAGTATTTT. The full variable domain, in which reference TRBV28 and TRBJ2-3 provide the parts outside the CDR3, is DVKVTQSSRYLVKRTGEKVFLECVQDMDHENMFWYRQDPGLGLRLIYFSYDVKMKEKGDIPEGYSVSREKKERFSLILESASTNQTSMYLCASTLDSTHTQYFGPGTRLTVL.

This rearrangement joins TRBV7-2 to TRBJ2-5, with 7 positions matching TRBD2. Germline values: CDR1 SGHTA, CDR2 FQGNSA. The CDR3 extends over 13 amino acids. The V gene end was trimmed by 4 bases and the J gene end by 7 bases; junction bases not matched to a gene: 6. The CDR3 loop is CASSSDWGGTQYF. CDR3 nucleotides: TGTGCCAGCAGCTCAGACTGGGGGGGGACCCAGTACTTC. Full variable domain (remainder filled in from reference TRBV7-2 and TRBJ2-5): GAGVSQSPSNKVTEKGKDVELRCDPISGHTALYWYRQSLGQGLEFLIYFQGNSAPDKSGLPSDRFSAERTGGSVSTLTIQRTQQEDSAVYLCASSSDWGGTQYFGPGTRLLVL.

CDR3 coding DNA: TGTGCCTGGAGTTCCTACGATGCGGGGAATGAAAAACTGTTTTTT. Translating gives CAWSSYDAGNEKLFF. V is TRBV30 and J is TRBJ1-4; D is uncertain. V lost 2 bases and J lost 5, with 15 bases in between. The CDR3 extends over 15 amino acids. The germline V gene encodes CDR1 GTSNPN and CDR2 SVGIG (reference sequence). Full variable domain (rest looked up from reference TRBV30 and TRBJ1-4): SQTIHQWPATLVQPVGSPLSLECTVEGTSNPNLYWYRQAAGRGLQLLFYSVGIGQISSEVPQNLSASRPQDRQFILSSKKLLLSDSGFYLCAWSSYDAGNEKLFFGSGTQLSVL.

The V gene is TRBV19, the J gene TRBJ2-6; D is undetermined. The ends were cut back, 2 bases at V and 0 bases at J, with 17 bases in the middle. The CDR3 has 19 amino acids. CDR1 is LNHDA and CDR2 is SQIVND in the germline V gene (reference sequence). CDR3 sequence: CASSIRQVLHASGANVLTF. The CDR3 DNA reads as TGTGCCAGTAGTATACGTCAGGTCTTACACGCCTCTGGGGCCAACGTCCTGACTTTC.

The sample holds a few counts of this clone. The rearrangement joins TRBV29-1 to TRBJ1-5; no firm D call. This CDR3 spans 15 amino acids. The germline V gene has CDR1 SQVTM and CDR2 ANQGSEA. Trimming removed 2 bases from V and 1 base from J, with 12 bases in between. The CDR3 DNA is TGCAGCGTTGAATGCGCAGGTAGGAGCAATCAGCCCCAGCATTTT. Its translation is CSVECAGRSNQPQHF.